Each of the 2 T cell receptor beta chains below was sequenced from the same sample in a study of T cell changes during pregnancy in multiple sclerosis. Using immunoSEQ multiplex PCR, the repertoire was profiled, and TCRdb retains in-frame clones only, with some absent. The table lists approximately 30,000 clones, 90% of them singletons, with approximately 12% in the top ten. Material: CD8+ T cells from peripheral blood mononuclear cells, obtained in the first trimester of pregnancy. Every receptor here comes from a female donor with multiple sclerosis, enrolled in a pregnancy study.

This chain connects TRBV28 to TRBJ2-3; TRBD2 matches 12 bases. The CDR3 totals 16 residues. CDR1 MDHEN and CDR2 SYDVKM come from the germline V gene. Trimming at V came to 1 base and at J to 3 bases, leaving 2 bases not matched to a gene. CDR3 region: CASSLSTSGSTDTQYF. For the CDR3, the DNA is TGTGCCAGCAGTTTATCGACTAGCGGGAGTACAGATACGCAGTATTTT.

This clone appeared a single time. The CDR3 sequence: CASSFTSGGVYNEQFF. CDR3 DNA: TGTGCCAGCAGCTTTACTAGTGGGGGGGTCTACAATGAGCAGTTCTTC. V usage is TRBV7-6 and J usage is TRBJ2-1; TRBD2 agrees at 7 bases. The length of the CDR3 is 16 residues. V was pared by 3 bases and J by 3 bases, with 8 bases of the junction left unmatched. Germline CDR1 and CDR2: SGHVS and FNYEAQ.